Detailed here is one T cell receptor (beta chain). Its antigen is unknown. Reverse transcription of all isolated RNA meant that expressed TCRB transcripts were sequenced. Method: immunoSEQ multiplex PCR; TCRdb's copy keeps in-frame clones and lacks some. The data show 250,000 or so clones, with approximately 20% seen just once and 0.028% held by the top ten. This sample was included in a study of beta chain features in type 1 diabetes. Background on the study: Cell yields, gender and age were comparable in patients and healthy donors.

A sort by CD45RO/CCR7/CD25/CD127/CD95/CD27 yielded CD4+ naive, central memory, regulatory and stem cell-like memory cells. Each sorted fraction was over 95% pure. The V and J ends lost 2 bases and 7 bases respectively, with 7 bases between them. Germline lookup yields CDR1 SGHRS and CDR2 YFSETQ. This CDR3 comprises 12 residues. Study-level findings and limits: In every one of the four CD4+ subsets, TCRB CDR3s were moderately but significantly shorter in Type 1 diabetes patients. When VDJ junctions were examined, type 1 diabetes patients showed fewer insertions and more deletions.

The rearrangement uses TRBV5-1 and TRBJ2-1; D unclear. The clonotype comes from a woman between 35 and 50 years old with type 1 diabetes. Sequencing was carried out using naive CD4+ T cells from blood. CDR3 in DNA: TGCGCCAGCAGCTTTCCCAATAATGAGCAGTTCTTC. Translation: CASSFPNNEQFF.